Each of the 3 T cell receptor beta chains below was sequenced from the same sample in a study of blood T cell repertoires in COVID-19. Generated by immunoSEQ multiplex PCR, the TCRdb table keeps only in-frame clones and is missing some. This table has about 240,000 clones, roughly 86% appearing once. What was sequenced was peripheral blood. These receptors all stem from a man older than 75 with acute or convalescent COVID-19.

V is TRBV28 and J is TRBJ2-3; 10 bases fit TRBD2. The V gene end was trimmed by 6 bases and the J gene end by 1 base; junction bases not matched to a gene: 10. The germline CDR1 and CDR2 sequences are MDHEN and SYDVKM. CDR3 length: 17 residues. The CDR3 sequence: CASSLPGLAAGTDTQYF. CDR3 nucleotides: TGTGCCAGCAGCCTCCCCGGACTAGCGGCGGGCACAGATACGCAGTATTTT.

The V call is TRBV7-2, the J call TRBJ1-1; D is perhaps TRBD1 (6 bases). Germline V gene lookup returns CDR1 SGHTA and CDR2 FQGNSA. The V end lost 0 bases, the J end lost 2 bases, and 10 bases lay between the germline ends. The CDR3 covers 15 residues. Here the CDR3 DNA reads TGTGCCAGCAGCTTAGCTTCAGGGGTTAACACTGAAGCTTTCTTT. Translated, it gives CASSLASGVNTEAFF.

This sequence joins TRBV25-1 and TRBJ1-5, with TRBD1 matching 7 bases. Looked up from germline, CDR1 is MGHDK and CDR2 is SYGVNS. The CDR3 extends over 16 amino acids. The junction had 15 bases not matched to a gene; V was cut back by 4 bases and J by 9 bases. The CDR3 loop reads CASSVRRTGDYRPQHF. CDR3 bases: TGTGCCAGCAGTGTTCGCCGGACAGGAGATTATCGGCCCCAGCATTTT.